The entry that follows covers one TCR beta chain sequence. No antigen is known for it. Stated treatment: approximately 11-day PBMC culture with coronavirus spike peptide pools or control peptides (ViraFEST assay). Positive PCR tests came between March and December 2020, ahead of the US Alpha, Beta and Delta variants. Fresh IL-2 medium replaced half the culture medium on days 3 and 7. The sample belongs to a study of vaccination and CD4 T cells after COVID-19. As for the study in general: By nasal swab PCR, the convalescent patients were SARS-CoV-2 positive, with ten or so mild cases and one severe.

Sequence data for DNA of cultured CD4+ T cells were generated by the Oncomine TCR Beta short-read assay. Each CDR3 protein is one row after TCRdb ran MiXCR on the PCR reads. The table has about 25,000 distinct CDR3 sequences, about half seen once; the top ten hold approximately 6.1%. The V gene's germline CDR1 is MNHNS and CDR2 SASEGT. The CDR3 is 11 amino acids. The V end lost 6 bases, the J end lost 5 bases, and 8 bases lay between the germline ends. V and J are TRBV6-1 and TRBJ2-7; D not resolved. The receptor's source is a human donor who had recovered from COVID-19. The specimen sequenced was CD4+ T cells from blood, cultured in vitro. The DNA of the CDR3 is TGTGCCAGCAGACAAGGGCACGAGCAGTACTTC. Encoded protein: CASRQGHEQYF.